This T cell receptor (beta chain) was sequenced in a study of blood T cell repertoires in COVID-19. Sequenced by immunoSEQ multiplex PCR; TCRdb stores in-frame clones only, minus some. This sample yields approximately 170,000 clones, of which around four fifths are seen a single time; around 4.3% belongs to the top ten. With 5 bases removed from V and 2 bases from J, the gap between germline ends came to 16 bases. The CDR3 is 16 amino acids. The V gene's germline CDR1 is MDHEN and CDR2 SYDVKM. All enrollees were about 18 to 89 years old and from some 24 US areas. The rearrangement links TRBV28 to TRBJ1-5; tentative D call: TRBD1 (5 bases). The sequenced sample was PBMCs or T cells enriched from blood (not recorded which). This receptor was identified in a woman in her forties or fifties who had recovered from COVID-19. The CDR3 sequence is CASSTPARAGNQPQHF. The CDR3 DNA is TGTGCCAGCAGTACCCCGGCCAGGGCGGGCAATCAGCCCCAGCATTTT.